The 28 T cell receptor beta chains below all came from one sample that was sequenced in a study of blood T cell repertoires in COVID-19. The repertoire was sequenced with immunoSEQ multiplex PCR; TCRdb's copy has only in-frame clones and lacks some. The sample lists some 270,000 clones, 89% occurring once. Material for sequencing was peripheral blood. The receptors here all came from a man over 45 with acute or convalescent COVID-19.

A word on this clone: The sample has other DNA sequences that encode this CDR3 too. The chain's CDR3 is CASGLVGETQYF. The CDR3 DNA is TGTGCTAGTGGTTTGGTCGGGGAGACCCAGTACTTC. V is TRBV12-5 and J is TRBJ2-5; unclear D gene. V lost 0 bases and J lost 5, with 4 bases in between. The CDR3 length is 12 residues. Germline V gene sequence: CDR1 LGHNT, CDR2 FRNRAP.

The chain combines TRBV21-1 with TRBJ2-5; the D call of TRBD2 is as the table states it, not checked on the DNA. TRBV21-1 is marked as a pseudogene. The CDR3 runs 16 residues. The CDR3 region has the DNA TGTGCCAGCAGCAAAGTGAGACTAGCCATCCAAGAGACCCAGTACTTC. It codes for CASSKVRLAIQETQYF.

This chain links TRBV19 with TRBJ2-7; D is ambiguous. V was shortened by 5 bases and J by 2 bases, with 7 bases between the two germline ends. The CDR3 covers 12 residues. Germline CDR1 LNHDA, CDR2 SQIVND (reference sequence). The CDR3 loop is CASSPRPYEQYF. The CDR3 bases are TGTGCCAGTAGTCCCCGTCCCTACGAGCAGTACTTC.

DNA of the CDR3: TGTGCCAGCAGCTTCGGGACAGGGGGGAAGACTGAAGCTTTCTTT. Translating gives CASSFGTGGKTEAFF. The J gene is TRBJ1-1, the V gene TRBV11-2; 11 bases line up with TRBD1. The CDR3 extends over 15 amino acids. Germline loops: CDR1 SGHAT, CDR2 FQNNGV. With 3 bases clipped from V and 5 bases from J, the junction kept 5 bases outside the gene matches.

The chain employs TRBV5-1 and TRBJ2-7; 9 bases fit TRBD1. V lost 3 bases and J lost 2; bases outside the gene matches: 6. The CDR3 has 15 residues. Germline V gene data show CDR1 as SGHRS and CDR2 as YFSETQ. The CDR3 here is CASSSDRGDPYEQYF. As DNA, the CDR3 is TGCGCCAGCAGCTCCGACAGGGGGGACCCCTACGAGCAGTACTTC.

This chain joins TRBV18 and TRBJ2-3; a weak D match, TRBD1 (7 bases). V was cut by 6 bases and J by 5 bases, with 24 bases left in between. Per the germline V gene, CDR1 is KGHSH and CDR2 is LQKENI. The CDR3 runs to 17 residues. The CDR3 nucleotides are TGTGCCAGCTCCCCTAGGACAGGCGGGGATCGGGGAGATACGCAGTATTTT. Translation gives CASSPRTGGDRGDTQYF.

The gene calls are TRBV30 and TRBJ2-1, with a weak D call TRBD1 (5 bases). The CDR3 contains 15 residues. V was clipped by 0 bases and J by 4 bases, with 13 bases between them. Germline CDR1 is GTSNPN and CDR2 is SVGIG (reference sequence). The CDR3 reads CAWSVGRGPYNEQFF. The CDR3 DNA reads TGTGCCTGGAGTGTTGGAAGGGGTCCTTACAATGAGCAGTTCTTC.

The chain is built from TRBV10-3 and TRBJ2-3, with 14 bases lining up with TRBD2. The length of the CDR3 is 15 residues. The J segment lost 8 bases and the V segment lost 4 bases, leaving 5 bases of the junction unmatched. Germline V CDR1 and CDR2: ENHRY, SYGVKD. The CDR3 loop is CAISAGTSGGGTQYF. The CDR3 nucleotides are TGTGCCATCAGTGCAGGGACTAGCGGGGGTGGTACGCAGTATTTT.

Here the CDR3 reads CASSSSSGGVTEAFF. DNA for the CDR3: TGTGCCAGCAGCTCATCCTCTGGGGGGGTAACTGAAGCTTTCTTT. The gene calls are TRBV7-3 and TRBJ1-1, with D possibly matching TRBD1 (5 bases). CDR3 length: 15 residues. Trimming stripped 4 bases from V and 5 bases from J, with 17 bases between. Germline CDR1 SGHTA, CDR2 FQGTGA.

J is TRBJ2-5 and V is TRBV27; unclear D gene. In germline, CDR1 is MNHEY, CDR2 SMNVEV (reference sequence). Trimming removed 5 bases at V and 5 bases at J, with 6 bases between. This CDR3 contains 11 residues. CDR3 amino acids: CASSAGETQYF. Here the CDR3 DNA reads TGTGCCAGCAGTGCCGGGGAGACCCAGTACTTC.

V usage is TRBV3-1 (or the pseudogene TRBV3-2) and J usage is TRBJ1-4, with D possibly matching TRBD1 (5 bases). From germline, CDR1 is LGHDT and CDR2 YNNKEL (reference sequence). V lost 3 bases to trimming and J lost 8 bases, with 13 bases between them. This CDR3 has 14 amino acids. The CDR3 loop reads CASSQSGPLEKLFF. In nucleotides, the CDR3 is TGTGCCAGCAGCCAGTCAGGGCCTCTCGAAAAACTGTTTTTT.

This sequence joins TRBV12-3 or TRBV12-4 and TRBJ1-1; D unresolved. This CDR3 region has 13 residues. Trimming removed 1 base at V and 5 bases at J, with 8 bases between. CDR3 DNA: TGTGCCAGCAGTTTAGGCCAGTTTACTGAAGCTTTCTTT. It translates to CASSLGQFTEAFF.

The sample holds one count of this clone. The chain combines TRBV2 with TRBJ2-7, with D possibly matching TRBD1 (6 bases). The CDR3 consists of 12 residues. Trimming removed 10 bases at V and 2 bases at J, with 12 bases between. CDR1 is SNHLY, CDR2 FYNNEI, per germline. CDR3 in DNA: TGTGCCATCCGACAGGCGACCTACGAGCAGTACTTC. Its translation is CAIRQATYEQYF.

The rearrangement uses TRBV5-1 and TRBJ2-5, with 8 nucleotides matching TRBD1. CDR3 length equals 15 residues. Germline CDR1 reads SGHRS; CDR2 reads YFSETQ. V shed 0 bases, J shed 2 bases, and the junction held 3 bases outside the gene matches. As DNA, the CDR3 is TGCGCCAGCAGCTTGGGCCAGGGGGCTCAAGAGACCCAGTACTTC. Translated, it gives CASSLGQGAQETQYF.

CDR3 region: CASSFVGRDGYTF. The CDR3 DNA sequence: TGTGCCAGCAGCTTCGTGGGGAGGGATGGCTACACCTTC. The gene calls are TRBV7-9 and TRBJ1-2; D remains unclear. This CDR3 has 13 residues. The V end lost 3 bases, the J end lost 6 bases, and 11 bases lay between the germline ends. Germline V gene lookup returns CDR1 SEHNR and CDR2 FQNEAQ (reference sequence).

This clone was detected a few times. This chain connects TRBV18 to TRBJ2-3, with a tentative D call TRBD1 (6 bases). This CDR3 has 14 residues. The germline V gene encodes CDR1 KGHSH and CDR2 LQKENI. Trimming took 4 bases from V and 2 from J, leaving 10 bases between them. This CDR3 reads CASSHGTPTDTQYF. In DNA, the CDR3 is TGTGCCAGCTCACATGGGACACCCACAGATACGCAGTATTTT.

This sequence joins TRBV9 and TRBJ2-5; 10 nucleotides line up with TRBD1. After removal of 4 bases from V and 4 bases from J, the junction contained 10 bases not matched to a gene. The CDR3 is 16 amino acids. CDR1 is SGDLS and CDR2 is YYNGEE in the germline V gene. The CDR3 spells CASSLTPGDRGETQYF. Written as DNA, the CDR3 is TGTGCCAGCAGCCTAACCCCAGGGGACAGGGGAGAGACCCAGTACTTC.

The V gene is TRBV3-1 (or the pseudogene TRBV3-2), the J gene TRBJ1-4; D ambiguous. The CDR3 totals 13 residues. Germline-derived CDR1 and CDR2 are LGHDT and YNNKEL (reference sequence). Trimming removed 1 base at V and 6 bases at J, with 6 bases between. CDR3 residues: CASSQGPYEKLFF. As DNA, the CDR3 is TGTGCCAGCAGCCAAGGGCCTTATGAAAAACTGTTTTTT.

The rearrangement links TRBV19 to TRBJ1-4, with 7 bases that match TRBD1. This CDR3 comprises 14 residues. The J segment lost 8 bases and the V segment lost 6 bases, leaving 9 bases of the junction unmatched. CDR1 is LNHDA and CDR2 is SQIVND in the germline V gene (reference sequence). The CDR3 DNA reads TGTGCCAGTAGCCGGAGGGGGCCAGCCGAAAAACTGTTTTTT. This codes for CASSRRGPAEKLFF.

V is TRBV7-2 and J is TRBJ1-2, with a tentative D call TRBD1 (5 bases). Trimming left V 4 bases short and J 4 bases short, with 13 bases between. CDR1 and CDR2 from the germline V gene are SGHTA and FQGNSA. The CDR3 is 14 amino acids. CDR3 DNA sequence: TGTGCCAGCAGCTCGCAGGGAGCGGGCTATGGCTACACCTTC. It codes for CASSSQGAGYGYTF. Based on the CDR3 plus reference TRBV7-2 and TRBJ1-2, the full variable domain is GAGVSQSPSNKVTEKGKDVELRCDPISGHTALYWYRQSLGQGLEFLIYFQGNSAPDKSGLPSDRFSAERTGGSVSTLTIQRTQQEDSAVYLCASSSQGAGYGYTFGSGTRLTVV.

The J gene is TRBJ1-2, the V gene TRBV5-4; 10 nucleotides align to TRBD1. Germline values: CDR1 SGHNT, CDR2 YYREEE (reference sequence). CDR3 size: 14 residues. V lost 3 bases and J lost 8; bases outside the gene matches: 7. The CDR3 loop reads CASSSRQGAGGYTF. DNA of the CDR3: TGTGCCAGCAGCTCCCGACAGGGGGCAGGAGGCTACACCTTC.

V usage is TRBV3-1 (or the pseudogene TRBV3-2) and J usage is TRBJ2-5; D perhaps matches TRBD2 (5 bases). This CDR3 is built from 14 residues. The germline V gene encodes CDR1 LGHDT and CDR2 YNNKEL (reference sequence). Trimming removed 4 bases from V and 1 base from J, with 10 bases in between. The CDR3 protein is CASSPGTIQETQYF. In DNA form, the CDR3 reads TGTGCCAGCAGCCCGGGAACAATCCAAGAGACCCAGTACTTC.

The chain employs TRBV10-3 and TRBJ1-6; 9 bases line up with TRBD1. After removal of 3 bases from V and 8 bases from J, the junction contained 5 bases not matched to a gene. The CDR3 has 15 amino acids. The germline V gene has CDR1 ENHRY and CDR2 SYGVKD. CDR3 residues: CAISDLTGGDSPLHF. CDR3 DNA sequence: TGTGCCATCAGTGACTTGACAGGGGGAGATTCACCCCTCCACTTT.

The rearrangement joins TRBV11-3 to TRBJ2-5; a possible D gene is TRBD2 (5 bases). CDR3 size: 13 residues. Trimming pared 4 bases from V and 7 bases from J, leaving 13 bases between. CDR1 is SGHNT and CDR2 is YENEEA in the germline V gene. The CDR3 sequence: CASSSSRAATQYF. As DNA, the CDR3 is TGTGCCAGCAGCTCCTCGAGGGCGGCGACCCAGTACTTC.

CDR3 sequence reads: CASSQPDSNSPLHF. CDR3 sequence (DNA): TGTGCCAGCAGCCAACCCGATAGTAATTCACCCCTCCACTTT. The chain couples TRBV3-1 (or the pseudogene TRBV3-2) to TRBJ1-6, with unresolved D. Between the trimmed V and J ends, which lost 2 bases and 6 bases, there was a span of 8 bases. CDR3 size: 14 residues. The germline V gene encodes CDR1 LGHDT and CDR2 YNNKEL (reference sequence).

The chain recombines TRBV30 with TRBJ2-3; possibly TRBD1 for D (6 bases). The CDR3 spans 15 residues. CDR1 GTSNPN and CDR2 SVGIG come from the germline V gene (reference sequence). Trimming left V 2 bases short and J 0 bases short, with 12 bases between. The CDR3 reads CAWSWWGLSTDTQYF. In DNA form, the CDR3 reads TGTGCCTGGAGTTGGTGGGGGCTTAGCACAGATACGCAGTATTTT.

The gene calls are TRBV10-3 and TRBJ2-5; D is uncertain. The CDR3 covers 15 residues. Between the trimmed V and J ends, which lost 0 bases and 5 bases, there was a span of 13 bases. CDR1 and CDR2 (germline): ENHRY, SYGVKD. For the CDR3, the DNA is TGTGCCATCAGTGAGTCGACGGCCGTCGGGGAGACCCAGTACTTC. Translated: CAISESTAVGETQYF.

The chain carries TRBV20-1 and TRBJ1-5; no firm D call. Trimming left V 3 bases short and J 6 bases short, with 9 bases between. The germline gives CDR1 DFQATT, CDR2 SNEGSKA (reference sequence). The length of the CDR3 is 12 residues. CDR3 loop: CSASFIGQPQHF. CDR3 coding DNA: TGCAGTGCTAGTTTCATCGGTCAGCCCCAGCATTTT.